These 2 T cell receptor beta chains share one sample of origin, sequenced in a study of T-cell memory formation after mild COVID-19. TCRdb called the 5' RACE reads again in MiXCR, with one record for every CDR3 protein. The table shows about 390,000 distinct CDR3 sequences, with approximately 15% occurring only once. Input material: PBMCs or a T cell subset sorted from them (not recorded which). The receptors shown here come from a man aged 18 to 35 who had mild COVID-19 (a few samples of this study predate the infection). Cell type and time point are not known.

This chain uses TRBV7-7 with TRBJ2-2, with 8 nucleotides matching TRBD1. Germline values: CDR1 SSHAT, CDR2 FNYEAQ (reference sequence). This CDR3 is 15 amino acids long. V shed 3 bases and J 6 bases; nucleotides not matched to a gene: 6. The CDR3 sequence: CASSLSGGDAGELFF. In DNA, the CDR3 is TGTGCCAGCAGCTTGTCAGGGGGCGACGCCGGGGAGCTGTTTTTT.

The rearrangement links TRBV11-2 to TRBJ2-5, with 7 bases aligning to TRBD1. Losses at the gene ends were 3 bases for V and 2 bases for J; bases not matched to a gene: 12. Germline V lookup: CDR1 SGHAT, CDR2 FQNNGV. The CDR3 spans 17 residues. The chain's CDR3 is CASSFLPRTGYQETQYF. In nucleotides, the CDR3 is TGTGCCAGCAGCTTCCTCCCGAGGACAGGCTATCAAGAGACCCAGTACTTC.